This T cell receptor beta chain was retrieved from a study of blood T cell repertoires in COVID-19. The wider study: Sources were T cells, B-cell-depleted T cells, or PBMCs; the material itself was cDNA or gDNA.

The protocol was immunoSEQ multiplex PCR, while the TCRdb copy is restricted to in-frame clones and leaves out a portion. The sample lists 250,000 to 350,000 clones, more than 75% seen once, with around 2.1% in the top ten. The CDR3 runs to 23 residues. Losses at the gene ends were 6 bases for V and 0 bases for J; bases not matched to a gene: 23. Germline values: CDR1 MDHEN, CDR2 SYDVKM. Sequencing input: peripheral blood. This TCR was recovered from a woman aged 25 to 45 who had recovered from COVID-19. This rearrangement joins TRBV28 to TRBJ1-6, with 10 bases lining up with TRBD1. As DNA, the CDR3 is TGTGCCAGCAGCTCTACGGGATATGCGTTGCGGGACAGGGGATCCTCCTATAATTCACCCCTCCACTTT. This sequence encodes CASSSTGYALRDRGSSYNSPLHF.